This T cell receptor (beta chain) was found in a study of blood T cell repertoires in COVID-19. The Seattle site enrolled patients during active infection and followed them longitudinally. In the authors' methods: Counts of nucleated cells, estimated from reference gene primer amplification, were obtained. TCRdb keeps only in-frame clones here, not all; method: immunoSEQ multiplex PCR. V and J calls and clone size come straight from that table; D and trimming were deduced from the DNA. The sample lists hundreds of thousands of clones, about 90% occurring once. CDR1 is SNHLY and CDR2 is FYNNEI in the germline V gene. This CDR3 comprises 16 residues. Trimming stripped 6 bases from V and 0 bases from J, with 12 bases between. The table lists this clone with a count of one.

The specimen sequenced was peripheral blood. The V call is TRBV2, the J call TRBJ2-6, with a possible D match to TRBD1 (7 bases). This receptor was identified in a woman in her twenties or thirties with COVID-19, enrolled during active disease. CDR3 DNA: TGTGCCAGCAGGGACAGGAGGGACTCTGGGGCCAACGTCCTGACTTTC. This encodes CASRDRRDSGANVLTF.